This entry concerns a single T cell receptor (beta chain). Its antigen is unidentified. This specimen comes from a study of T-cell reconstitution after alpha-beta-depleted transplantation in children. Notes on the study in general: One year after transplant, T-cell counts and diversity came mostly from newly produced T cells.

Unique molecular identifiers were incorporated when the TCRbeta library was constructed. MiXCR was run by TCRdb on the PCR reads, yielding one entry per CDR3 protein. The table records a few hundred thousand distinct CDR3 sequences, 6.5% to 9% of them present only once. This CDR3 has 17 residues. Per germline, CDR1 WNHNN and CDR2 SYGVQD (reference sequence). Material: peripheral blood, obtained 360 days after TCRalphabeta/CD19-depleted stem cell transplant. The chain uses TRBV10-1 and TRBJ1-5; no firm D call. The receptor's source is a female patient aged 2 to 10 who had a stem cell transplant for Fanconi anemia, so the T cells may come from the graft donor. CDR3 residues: CAPDISSDGYSNQPQHF. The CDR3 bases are TGCGCTCCAGACATTTCCTCGGACGGCTATAGCAATCAGCCCCAGCATTTT.